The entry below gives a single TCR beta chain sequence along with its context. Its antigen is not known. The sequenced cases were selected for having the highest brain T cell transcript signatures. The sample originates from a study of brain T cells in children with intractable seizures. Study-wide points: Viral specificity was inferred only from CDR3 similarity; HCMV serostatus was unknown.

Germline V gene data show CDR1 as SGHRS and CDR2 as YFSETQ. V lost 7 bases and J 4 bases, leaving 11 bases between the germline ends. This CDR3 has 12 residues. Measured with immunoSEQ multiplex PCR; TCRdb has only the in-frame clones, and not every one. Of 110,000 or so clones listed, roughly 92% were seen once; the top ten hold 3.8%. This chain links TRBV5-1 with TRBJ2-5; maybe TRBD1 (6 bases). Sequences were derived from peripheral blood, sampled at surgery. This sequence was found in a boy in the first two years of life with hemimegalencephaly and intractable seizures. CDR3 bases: TGCGCCAGCGGCCGGGACACAGAGACCCAGTACTTC. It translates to CASGRDTETQYF.